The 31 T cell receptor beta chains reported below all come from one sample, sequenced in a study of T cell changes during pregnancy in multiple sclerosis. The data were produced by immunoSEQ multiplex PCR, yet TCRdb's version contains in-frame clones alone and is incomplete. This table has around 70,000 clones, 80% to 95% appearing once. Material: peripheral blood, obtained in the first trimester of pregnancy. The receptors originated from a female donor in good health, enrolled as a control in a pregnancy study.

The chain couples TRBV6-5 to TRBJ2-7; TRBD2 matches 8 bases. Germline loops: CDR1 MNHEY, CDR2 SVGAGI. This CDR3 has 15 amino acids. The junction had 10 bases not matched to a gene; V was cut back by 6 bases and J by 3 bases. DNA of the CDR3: TGTGCCAGCAGCGTTTCTGGGACTAGTATCTACGAGCAGTACTTC. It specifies CASSVSGTSIYEQYF.

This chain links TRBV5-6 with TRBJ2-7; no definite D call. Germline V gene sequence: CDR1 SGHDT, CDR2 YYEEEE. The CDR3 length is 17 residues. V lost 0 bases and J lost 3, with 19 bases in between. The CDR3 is CASSLAYSGSTDYEQYF. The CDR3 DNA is TGTGCCAGCAGCTTGGCCTACTCGGGTTCCACGGACTACGAGCAGTACTTC.

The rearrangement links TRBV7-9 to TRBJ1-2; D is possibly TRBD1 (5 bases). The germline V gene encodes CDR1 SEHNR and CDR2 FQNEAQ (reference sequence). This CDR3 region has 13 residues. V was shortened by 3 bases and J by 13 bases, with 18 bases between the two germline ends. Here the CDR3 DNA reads TGTGCCAGCAGCTTGGGGACTACCTGGATCGGCACCTTC. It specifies CASSLGTTWIGTF. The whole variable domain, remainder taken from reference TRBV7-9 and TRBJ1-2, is DTGVSQNPRHKITKRGQNVTFRCDPISEHNRLYWYRQTLGQGPEFLTYFQNEAQLEKSRLLSDRFSAERPKGSFSTLEIQRTEQGDSAMYLCASSLGTTWIGTFGSGTRLTVV.

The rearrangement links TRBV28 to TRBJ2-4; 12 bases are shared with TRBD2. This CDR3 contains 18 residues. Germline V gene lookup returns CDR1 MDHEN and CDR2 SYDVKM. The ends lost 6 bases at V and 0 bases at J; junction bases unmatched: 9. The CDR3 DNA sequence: TGTGCCAGCAGGTCACTAGCGGGAGGAATACTAGCCAAAAACATTCAGTACTTC. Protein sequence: CASRSLAGGILAKNIQYF. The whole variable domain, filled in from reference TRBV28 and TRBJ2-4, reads DVKVTQSSRYLVKRTGEKVFLECVQDMDHENMFWYRQDPGLGLRLIYFSYDVKMKEKGDIPEGYSVSREKKERFSLILESASTNQTSMYLCASRSLAGGILAKNIQYFGAGTRLSVL.

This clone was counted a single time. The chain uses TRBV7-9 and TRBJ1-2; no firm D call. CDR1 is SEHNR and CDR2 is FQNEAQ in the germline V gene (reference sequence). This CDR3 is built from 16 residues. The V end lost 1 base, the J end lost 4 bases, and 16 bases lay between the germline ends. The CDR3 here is CASSLDFATAIYGYTF. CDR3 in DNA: TGTGCCAGCAGCTTAGATTTTGCTACTGCGATCTATGGCTACACCTTC.

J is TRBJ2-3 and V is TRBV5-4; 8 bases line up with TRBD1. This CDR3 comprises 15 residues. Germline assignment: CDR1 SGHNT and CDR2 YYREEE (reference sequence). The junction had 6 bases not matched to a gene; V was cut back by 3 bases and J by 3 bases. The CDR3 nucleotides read TGTGCCAGCAGCTCGGCAGGGGGCTGGACAGATACGCAGTATTTT. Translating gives CASSSAGGWTDTQYF.

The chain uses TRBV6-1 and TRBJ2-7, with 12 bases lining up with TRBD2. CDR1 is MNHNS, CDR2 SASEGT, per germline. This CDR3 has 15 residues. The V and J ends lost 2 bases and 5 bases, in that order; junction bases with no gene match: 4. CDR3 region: CASSELAGGPHEQYF. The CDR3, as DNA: TGTGCCAGCAGTGAACTAGCGGGAGGGCCACACGAGCAGTACTTC.

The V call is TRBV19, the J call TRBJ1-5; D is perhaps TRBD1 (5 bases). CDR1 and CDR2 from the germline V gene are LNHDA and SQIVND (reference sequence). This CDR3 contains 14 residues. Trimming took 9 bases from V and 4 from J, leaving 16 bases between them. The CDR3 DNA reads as TGTGCCAGCACCGGGGGGGGGAATAATCAGCCCCAGCATTTT. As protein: CASTGGGNNQPQHF. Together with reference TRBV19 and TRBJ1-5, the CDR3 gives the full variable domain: DGGITQSPKYLFRKEGQNVTLSCEQNLNHDAMYWYRQDPGQGLRLIYYSQIVNDFQKGDIAEGYSVSREKKESFPLTVTSAQKNPTAFYLCASTGGGNNQPQHFGDGTRLSIL.

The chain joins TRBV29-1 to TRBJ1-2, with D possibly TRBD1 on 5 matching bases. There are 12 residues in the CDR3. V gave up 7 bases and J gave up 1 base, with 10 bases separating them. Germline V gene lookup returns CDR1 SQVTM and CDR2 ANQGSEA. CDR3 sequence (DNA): TGCAGCGGGGGGGAAAATAACTATGGCTACACCTTC. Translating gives CSGGENNYGYTF.

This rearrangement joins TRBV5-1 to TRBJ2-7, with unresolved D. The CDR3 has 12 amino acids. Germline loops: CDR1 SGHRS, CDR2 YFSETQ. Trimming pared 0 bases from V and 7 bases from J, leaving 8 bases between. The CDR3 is CASSLGEREQYF. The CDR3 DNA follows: TGCGCCAGCAGCTTGGGCGAGAGGGAGCAGTACTTC.

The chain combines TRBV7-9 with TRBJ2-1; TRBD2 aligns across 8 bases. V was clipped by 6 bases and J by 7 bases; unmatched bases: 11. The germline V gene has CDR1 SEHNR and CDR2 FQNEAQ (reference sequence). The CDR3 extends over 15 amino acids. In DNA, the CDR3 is TGTGCCAGCAGTTCATCGGGACTAGGGGTGAATGAGCAGTTCTTC. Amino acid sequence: CASSSSGLGVNEQFF.

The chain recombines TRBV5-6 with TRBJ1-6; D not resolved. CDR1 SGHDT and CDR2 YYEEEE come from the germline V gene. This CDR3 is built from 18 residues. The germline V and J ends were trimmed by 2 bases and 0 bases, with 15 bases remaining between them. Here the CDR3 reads CASSLAAGGSSYNSPLHF. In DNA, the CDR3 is TGTGCCAGCAGCTTAGCGGCGGGCGGGAGCTCCTATAATTCACCCCTCCACTTT. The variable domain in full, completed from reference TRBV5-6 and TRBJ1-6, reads DAGVTQSPTHLIKTRGQQVTLRCSPKSGHDTVSWYQQALGQGPQFIFQYYEEEERQRGNFPDRFSGHQFPNYSSELNVNALLLGDSALYLCASSLAAGGSSYNSPLHFGNGTRLTVT.

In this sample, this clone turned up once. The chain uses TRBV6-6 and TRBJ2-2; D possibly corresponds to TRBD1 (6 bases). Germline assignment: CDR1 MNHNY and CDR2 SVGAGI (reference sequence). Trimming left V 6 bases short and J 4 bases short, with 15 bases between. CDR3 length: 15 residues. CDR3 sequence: CASSPSTGFTGELFF. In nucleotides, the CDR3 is TGTGCCAGCAGCCCATCCACAGGGTTCACCGGGGAGCTGTTTTTT.

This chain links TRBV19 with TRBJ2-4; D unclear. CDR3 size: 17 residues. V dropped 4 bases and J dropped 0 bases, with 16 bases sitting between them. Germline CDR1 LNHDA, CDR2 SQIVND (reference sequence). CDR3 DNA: TGTGCCAGTAGTAGCAGAACGTTCGAGGTAGCCAAAAACATTCAGTACTTC. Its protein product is CASSSRTFEVAKNIQYF.

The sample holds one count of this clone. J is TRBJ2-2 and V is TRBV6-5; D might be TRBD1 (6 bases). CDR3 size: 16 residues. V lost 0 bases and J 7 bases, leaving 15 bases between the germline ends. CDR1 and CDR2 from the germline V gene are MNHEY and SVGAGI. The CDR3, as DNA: TGTGCCAGCAGTTACTCGAGCCAGGGGTTCAACGGGGAGCTGTTTTTT. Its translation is CASSYSSQGFNGELFF.

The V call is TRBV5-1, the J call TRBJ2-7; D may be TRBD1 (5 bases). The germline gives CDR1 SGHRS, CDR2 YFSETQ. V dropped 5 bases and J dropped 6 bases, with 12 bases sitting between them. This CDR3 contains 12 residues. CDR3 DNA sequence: TGCGCCAGCAGGGCAGGGTCGGGCGAGCAGTACTTC. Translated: CASRAGSGEQYF.

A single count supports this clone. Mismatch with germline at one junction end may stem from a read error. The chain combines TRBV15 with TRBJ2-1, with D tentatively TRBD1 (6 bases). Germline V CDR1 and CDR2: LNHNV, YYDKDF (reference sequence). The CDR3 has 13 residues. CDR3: CATSRENREEQFF. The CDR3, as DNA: TGTGCCACCAGCCGAGAAAACAGGGAAGAGCAGTTCTTC.

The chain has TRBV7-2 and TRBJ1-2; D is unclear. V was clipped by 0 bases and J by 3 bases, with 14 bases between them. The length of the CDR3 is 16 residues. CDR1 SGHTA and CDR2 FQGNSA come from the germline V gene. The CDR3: CASSLARRTKDYGYTF. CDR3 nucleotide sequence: TGTGCCAGCAGCTTAGCGAGGCGCACGAAGGACTATGGCTACACCTTC.

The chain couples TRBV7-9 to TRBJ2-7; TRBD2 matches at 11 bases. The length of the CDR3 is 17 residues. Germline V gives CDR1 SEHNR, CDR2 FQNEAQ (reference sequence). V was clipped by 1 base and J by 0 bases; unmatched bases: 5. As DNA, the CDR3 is TGTGCCAGCAGCTTAGGAGCCACTAGCGGGAGCTCCTACGAGCAGTACTTC. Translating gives CASSLGATSGSSYEQYF.

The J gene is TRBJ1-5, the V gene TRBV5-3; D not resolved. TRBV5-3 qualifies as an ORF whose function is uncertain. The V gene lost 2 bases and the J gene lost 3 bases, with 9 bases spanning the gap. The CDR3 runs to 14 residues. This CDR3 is CARSLGQVNQPQHF. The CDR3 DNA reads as TGTGCCAGAAGCTTAGGCCAGGTCAATCAGCCCCAGCATTTT.

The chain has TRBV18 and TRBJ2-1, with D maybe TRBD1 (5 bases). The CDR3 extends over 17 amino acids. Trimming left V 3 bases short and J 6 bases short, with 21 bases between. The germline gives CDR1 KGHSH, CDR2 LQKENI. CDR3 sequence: CASSPVKSRAAFNEQFF. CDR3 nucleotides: TGTGCCAGCTCACCCGTAAAGAGCAGGGCTGCTTTCAATGAGCAGTTCTTC.

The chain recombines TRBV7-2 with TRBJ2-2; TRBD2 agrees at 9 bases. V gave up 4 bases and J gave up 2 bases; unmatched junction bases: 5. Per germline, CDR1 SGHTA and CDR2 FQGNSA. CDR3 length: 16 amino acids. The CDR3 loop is CASSSRLAANTGELFF. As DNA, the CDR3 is TGTGCCAGCAGCTCCAGACTAGCGGCCAACACCGGGGAGCTGTTTTTT.

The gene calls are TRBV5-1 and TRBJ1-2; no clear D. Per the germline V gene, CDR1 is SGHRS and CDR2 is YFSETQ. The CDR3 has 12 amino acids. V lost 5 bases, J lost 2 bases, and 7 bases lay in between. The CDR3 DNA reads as TGCGCCAGCAGAAGGGAGAACTATGGCTACACCTTC. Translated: CASRRENYGYTF.

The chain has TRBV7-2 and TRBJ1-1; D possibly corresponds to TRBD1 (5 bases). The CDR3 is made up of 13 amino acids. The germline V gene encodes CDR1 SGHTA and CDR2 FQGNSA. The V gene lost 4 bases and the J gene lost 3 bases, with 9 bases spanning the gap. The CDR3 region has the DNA TGTGCCAGCAGCTCACAACAGGACACTGAAGCTTTCTTT. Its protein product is CASSSQQDTEAFF.

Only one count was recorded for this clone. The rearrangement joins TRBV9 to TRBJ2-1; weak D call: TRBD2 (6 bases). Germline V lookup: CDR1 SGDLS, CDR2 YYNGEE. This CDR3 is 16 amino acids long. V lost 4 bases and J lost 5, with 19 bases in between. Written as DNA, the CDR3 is TGTGCCAGCAGCCCTGTAGCGGAGGGCCTGAACAATGAGCAGTTCTTC. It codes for CASSPVAEGLNNEQFF. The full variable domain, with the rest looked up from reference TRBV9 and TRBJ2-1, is DSGVTQTPKHLITATGQRVTLRCSPRSGDLSVYWYQQSLDQGLQFLIQYYNGEERAKGNILERFSAQQFPDLHSELNLSSLELGDSALYFCASSPVAEGLNNEQFFGPGTRLTVL.

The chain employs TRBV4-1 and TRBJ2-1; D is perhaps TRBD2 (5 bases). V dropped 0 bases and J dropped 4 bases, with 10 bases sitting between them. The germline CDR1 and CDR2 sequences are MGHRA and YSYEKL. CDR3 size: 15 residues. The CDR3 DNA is TGCGCCAGCAGCCAAGATATGCGGGTTTACAATGAGCAGTTCTTC. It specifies CASSQDMRVYNEQFF.

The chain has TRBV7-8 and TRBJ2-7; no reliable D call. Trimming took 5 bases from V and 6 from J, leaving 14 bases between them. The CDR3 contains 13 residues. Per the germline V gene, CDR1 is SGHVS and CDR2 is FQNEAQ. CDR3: CASSRAPTGEQYF. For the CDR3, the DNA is TGTGCCAGCAGCAGAGCCCCGACGGGCGAGCAGTACTTC.

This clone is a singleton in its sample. The CDR3 protein is CASSQVGQGHSYEQYF. The CDR3 DNA reads TGCGCCAGCAGCCAAGTAGGACAGGGACATTCCTACGAGCAGTACTTC. The chain combines TRBV4-1 with TRBJ2-7; TRBD1 matches at 8 bases. There are 16 residues in the CDR3. V shed 1 base and J 1 base; nucleotides not matched to a gene: 6. CDR1 and CDR2 (germline): MGHRA, YSYEKL.

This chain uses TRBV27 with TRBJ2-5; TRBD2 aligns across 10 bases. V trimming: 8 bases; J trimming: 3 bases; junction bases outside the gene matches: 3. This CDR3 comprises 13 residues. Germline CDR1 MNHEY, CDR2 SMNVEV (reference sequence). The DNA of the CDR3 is TGTGCCAGCCAGGGACTAGCGAAAGAGACCCAGTACTTC. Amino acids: CASQGLAKETQYF.

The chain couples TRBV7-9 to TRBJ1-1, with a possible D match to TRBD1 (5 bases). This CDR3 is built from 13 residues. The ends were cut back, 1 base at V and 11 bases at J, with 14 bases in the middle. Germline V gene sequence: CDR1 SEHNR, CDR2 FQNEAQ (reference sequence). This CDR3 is CASSLEAGLYAFF. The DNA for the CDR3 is TGTGCCAGCAGCTTAGAGGCAGGGCTTTACGCTTTCTTT. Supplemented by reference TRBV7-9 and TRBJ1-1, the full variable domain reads DTGVSQNPRHKITKRGQNVTFRCDPISEHNRLYWYRQTLGQGPEFLTYFQNEAQLEKSRLLSDRFSAERPKGSFSTLEIQRTEQGDSAMYLCASSLEAGLYAFFGQGTRLTVV.

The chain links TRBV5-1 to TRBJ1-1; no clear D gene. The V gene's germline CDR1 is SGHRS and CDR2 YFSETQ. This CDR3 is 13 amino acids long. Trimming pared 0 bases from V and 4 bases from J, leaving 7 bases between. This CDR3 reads CASSLVGPTEAFF. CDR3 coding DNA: TGCGCCAGCAGCTTGGTGGGCCCCACTGAAGCTTTCTTT.